The table lists the clone carrying this T cell receptor beta chain with a count of one. The data stem from a study of blood T cell repertoires in COVID-19. The overall study: From T cells, B-cell-depleted T cells, or PBMCs came the material, which was cDNA or gDNA.

The germline gives CDR1 MDHEN, CDR2 SYDVKM. With V trimmed by 8 bases and J by 1 base, 1 base remained unmatched. There are 12 residues in the CDR3. Clones were read by immunoSEQ multiplex PCR, and TCRdb kept only the in-frame ones, dropping some. The table includes some 180,000 clones, more than 80% detected once. Sequencing used peripheral blood. This TCR came from an older woman with acute or convalescent COVID-19. The rearrangement links TRBV28 to TRBJ1-1, with 7 bases aligning to TRBD1. The CDR3 DNA follows: TGTGCCAGCGGGACAGCGAACACTGAAGCTTTCTTT. It yields the protein CASGTANTEAFF.